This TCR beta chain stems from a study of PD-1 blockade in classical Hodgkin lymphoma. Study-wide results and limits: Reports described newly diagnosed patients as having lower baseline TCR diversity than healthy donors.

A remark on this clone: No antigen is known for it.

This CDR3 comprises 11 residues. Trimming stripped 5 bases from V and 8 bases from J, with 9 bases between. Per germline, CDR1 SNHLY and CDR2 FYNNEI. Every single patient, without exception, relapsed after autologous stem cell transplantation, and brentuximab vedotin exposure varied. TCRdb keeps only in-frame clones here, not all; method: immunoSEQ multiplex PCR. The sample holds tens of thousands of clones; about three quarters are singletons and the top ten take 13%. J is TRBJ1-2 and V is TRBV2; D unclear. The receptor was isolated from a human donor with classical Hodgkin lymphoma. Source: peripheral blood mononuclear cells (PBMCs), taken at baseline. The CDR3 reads CASSPDGGYTF. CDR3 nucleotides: TGTGCCAGCAGTCCGGACGGAGGCTACACCTTC.